This TCR beta chain was observed in a study of long-term antiretroviral therapy in people with HIV. Regarding the study as a whole: Even long-term ART left TRB diversity below transplant donor controls, despite gains. It was observed that HIV repertoires exhibited narrower CDR3 length ranges than controls.

Sequencing relied on immunoSEQ assay v3.0, run at survey level. Sequenced by immunoSEQ multiplex PCR; TCRdb stores in-frame clones only, minus some. Found here are 20,000 to 25,000 clones, 60% to 80% of them singletons; the top ten hold approximately 12%. Cryopreserved PBMC numbered about 1-10 million per sample before DNA extraction. Germline lookup yields CDR1 SGHVS and CDR2 FNYEAQ. The ends were cut back, 5 bases at V and 4 bases at J, with 14 bases in the middle. The CDR3 loop spans 14 amino acids. A word on this clone: Its antigen is not identified.

The chain couples TRBV7-6 to TRBJ1-2, with D maybe TRBD1 (6 bases). The source was unsorted PBMCs, collected around 21 months before starting antiretroviral therapy. This sequence originates from a middle-aged woman with HIV. The CDR3 DNA sequence: TGTGCCAGCAGCGCGCAGGGGAAGGGCTATGGCTACACCTTC. It encodes CASSAQGKGYGYTF.